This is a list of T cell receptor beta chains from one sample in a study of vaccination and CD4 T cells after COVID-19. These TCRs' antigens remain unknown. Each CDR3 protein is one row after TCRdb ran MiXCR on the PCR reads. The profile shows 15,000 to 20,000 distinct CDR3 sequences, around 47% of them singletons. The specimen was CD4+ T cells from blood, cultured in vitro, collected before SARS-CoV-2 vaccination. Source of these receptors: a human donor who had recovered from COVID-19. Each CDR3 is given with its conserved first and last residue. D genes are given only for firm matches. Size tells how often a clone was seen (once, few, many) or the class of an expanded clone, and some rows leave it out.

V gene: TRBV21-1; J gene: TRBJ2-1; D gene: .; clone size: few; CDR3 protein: CASSTGGSVSYNEQFF; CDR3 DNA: TGTGCCAGCAGCACAGGTGGTTCCGTGTCCTACAATGAGCAGTTCTTC
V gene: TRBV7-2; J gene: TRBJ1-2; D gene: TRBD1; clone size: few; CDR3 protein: CASSSLTGGISYGYTF; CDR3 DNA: TGTGCCAGCAGCTCACTGACAGGGGGCATCTCCTATGGCTACACCTTC
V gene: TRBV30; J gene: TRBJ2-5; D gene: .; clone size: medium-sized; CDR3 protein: CACTETQRGTQYF; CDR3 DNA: TGTGCCTGTACCGAGACGCAGAGAGGAACCCAGTACTTC
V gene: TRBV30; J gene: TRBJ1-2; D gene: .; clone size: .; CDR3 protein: CAWLRTDYGYTF; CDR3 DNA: TGTGCCTGGCTCAGGACAGACTATGGCTACACCTTC
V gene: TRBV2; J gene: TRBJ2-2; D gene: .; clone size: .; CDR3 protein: CASSVRLNTGELFF; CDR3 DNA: TGTGCCAGCAGTGTCAGGCTGAACACCGGGGAGCTGTTTTTT
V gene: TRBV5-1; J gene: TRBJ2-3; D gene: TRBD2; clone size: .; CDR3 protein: CASSLDGTSGRGGPDTQYF; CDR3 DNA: TGCGCCAGCAGCTTGGATGGGACTAGCGGGAGAGGGGGGCCAGATACGCAGTATTTT
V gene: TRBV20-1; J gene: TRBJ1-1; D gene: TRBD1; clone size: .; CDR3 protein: CSAYNTGGWEETEAFF; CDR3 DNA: TGCAGTGCTTACAACACAGGGGGCTGGGAGGAGACTGAAGCTTTCTTT
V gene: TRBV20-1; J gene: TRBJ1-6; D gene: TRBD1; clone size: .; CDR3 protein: CSAYDPGQGAVETLHF; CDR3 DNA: TGCAGTGCTTACGACCCGGGACAGGGGGCTGTGGAAACCCTCCACTTT
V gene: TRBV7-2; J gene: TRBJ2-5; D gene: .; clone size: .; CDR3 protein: CASSLGGGQETQYF; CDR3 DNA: TGTGCCAGCAGCTTAGGCGGCGGGCAAGAGACCCAGTACTTC
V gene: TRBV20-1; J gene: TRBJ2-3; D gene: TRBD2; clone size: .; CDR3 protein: CSASRLATDTQYF; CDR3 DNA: TGCAGTGCTTCTCGACTAGCAACAGATACGCAGTATTTT
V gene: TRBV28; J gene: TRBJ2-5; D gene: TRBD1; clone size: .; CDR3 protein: CASTNPGQGRKETQYF; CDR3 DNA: TGTGCCAGCACAAATCCCGGACAGGGGAGGAAAGAGACCCAGTACTTC
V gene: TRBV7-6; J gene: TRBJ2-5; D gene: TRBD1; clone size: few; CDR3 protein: CASSLGSGGRETQYF; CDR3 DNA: TGTGCCAGCAGCTTAGGATCAGGGGGCAGGGAGACCCAGTACTTC
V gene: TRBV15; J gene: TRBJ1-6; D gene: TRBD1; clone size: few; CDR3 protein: CATSRRTGGRQSSYNSPLHF; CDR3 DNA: TGTGCCACCAGCAGAAGGACAGGGGGTCGCCAGAGCTCCTATAATTCACCCCTCCACTTT
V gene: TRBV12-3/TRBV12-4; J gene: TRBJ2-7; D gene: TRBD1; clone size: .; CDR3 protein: CASSPRGRSYEQYF; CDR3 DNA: TGTGCCAGCAGCCCCAGGGGGCGCTCCTACGAGCAGTACTTC
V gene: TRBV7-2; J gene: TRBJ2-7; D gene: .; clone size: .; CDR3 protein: CASSSRGRQPTYEQYF; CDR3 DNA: TGTGCCAGCAGCTCAAGGGGGAGACAGCCAACCTACGAGCAGTACTTC
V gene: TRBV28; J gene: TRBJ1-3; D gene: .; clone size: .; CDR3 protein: CASTLGNSHSGNTIYF; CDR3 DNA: TGTGCCAGCACCTTAGGGAACAGCCACTCGGGAAACACCATATATTTT
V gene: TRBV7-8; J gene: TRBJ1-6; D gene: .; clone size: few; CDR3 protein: CASSSTGLYNSPLHF; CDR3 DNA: TGTGCCAGCAGTTCTACGGGGCTCTATAATTCACCCCTCCACTTT
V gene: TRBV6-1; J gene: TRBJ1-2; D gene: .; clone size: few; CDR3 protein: CASSGGEGGTGYTF; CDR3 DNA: TGTGCCAGCAGTGGGGGGGAGGGGGGTACTGGCTACACCTTC
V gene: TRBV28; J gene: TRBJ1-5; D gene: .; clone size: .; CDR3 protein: CASSQQVGNQPQHF; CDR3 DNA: TGTGCCAGCAGTCAGCAGGTCGGGAATCAGCCCCAGCATTTT
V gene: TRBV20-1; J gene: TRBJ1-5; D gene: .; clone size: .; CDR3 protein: CSATQADQPQHF; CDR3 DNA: TGCAGTGCTACCCAGGCTGATCAGCCCCAGCATTTT
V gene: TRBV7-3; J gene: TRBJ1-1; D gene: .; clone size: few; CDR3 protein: CASSLGPANTEAFF; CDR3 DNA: TGTGCCAGCAGCTTAGGTCCCGCGAACACTGAAGCTTTCTTT
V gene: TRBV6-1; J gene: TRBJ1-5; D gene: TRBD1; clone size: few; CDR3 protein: CASRFLQGSNQPQHF; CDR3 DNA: TGTGCCAGCAGATTCCTACAGGGGAGCAATCAGCCCCAGCATTTT
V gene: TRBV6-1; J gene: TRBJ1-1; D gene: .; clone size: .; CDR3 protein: CASSEYSHGQGSTEAFF; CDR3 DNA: TGTGCCAGCAGTGAGTATAGCCACGGGCAAGGGAGCACTGAAGCTTTCTTT
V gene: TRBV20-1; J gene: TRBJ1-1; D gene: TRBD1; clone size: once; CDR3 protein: CSARDFGTGGMNTEAFF; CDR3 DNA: TGCAGTGCTAGAGATTTCGGGACAGGGGGGATGAACACTGAAGCTTTCTTT
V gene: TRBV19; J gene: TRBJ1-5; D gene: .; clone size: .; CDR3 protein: CASSKGDRNQPQHF; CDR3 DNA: TGTGCCAGTAGTAAGGGGGATCGCAATCAGCCCCAGCATTTT
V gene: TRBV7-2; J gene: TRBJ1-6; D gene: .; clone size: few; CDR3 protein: CASSSNPGNSPLHF; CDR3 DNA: TGTGCCAGCAGCTCTAACCCAGGAAATTCACCCCTCCACTTT
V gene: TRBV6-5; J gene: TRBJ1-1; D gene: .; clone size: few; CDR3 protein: CASSYSRGMNTEAFF; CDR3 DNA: TGTGCCAGCAGTTACTCCCGGGGCATGAACACTGAAGCTTTCTTT
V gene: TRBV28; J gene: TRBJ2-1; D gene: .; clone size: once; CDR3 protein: CASSQAGLRQFF; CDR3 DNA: TGTGCCAGCAGCCAGGCAGGGTTGAGACAGTTCTTC
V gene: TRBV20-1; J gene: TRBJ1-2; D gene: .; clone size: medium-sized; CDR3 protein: CSAVGGMGVMGYGYTF; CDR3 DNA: TGCAGTGCTGTGGGGGGGATGGGGGTAATGGGCTATGGCTACACCTTC
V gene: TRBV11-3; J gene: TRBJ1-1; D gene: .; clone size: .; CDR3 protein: CASSLEGLMMNTEAFF; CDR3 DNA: TGTGCCAGCAGCTTAGAAGGACTGATGATGAACACTGAAGCTTTCTTT
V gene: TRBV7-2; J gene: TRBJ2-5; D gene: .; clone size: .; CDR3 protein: CASSELSGETQYF; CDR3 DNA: TGTGCCAGCAGCGAGCTTTCTGGAGAGACCCAGTACTTC
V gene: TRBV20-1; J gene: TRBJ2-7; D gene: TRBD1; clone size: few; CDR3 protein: CSANKGGGHEQYF; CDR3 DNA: TGCAGTGCTAATAAAGGGGGCGGCCACGAGCAGTACTTC
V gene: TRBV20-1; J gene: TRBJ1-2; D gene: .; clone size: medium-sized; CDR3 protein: CSANRRGDYGYTF; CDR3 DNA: TGCAGTGCTAACCGGAGAGGAGACTATGGCTACACCTTC
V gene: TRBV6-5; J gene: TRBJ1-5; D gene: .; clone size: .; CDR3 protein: CASSYSTRLGSPQHF; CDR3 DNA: TGTGCCAGCAGTTACTCTACCAGGCTGGGATCGCCCCAGCATTTT